One T cell receptor (beta chain) is described in this entry. Antigen: not known. CDR3 length equals 13 residues. V dropped 2 bases and J dropped 2 bases, with 6 bases sitting between them. Germline values: CDR1 SGHTA, CDR2 FQGNSA. This record belongs to a study of T-cell memory formation after mild COVID-19. Findings and caveats of the study: Second-wave clones reaching peak frequency on day 37 lacked confirmed SARS-CoV-2 specificity. Contracting CD4+ clones lay largely in CM and EM, with CD8+ ones residing in EMRA. Certain responding clones were present in pre-infection memory, suggesting participation of cross-reactive memory.

5'RACE primed at constant segments yielded TCR alpha and TCR beta cDNA libraries bearing sample barcodes and UMIs. Each CDR3 protein gets one entry after TCRdb re-called the 5' RACE reads with MiXCR. The sample includes roughly 130,000 distinct CDR3 sequences, about 18% of them seen just once. J is TRBJ2-5 and V is TRBV7-2; no definite D call. What was sequenced was PBMCs or a T cell subset sorted from them (not recorded which). The receptor was derived from a man between 18 and 35 years old who had mild COVID-19 (a few samples of this study predate the infection). Cell type and time point are not known. The CDR3 DNA follows: TGTGCCAGCAGCTTACGGCAGCAAGAGACCCAGTACTTC. Translation gives CASSLRQQETQYF.